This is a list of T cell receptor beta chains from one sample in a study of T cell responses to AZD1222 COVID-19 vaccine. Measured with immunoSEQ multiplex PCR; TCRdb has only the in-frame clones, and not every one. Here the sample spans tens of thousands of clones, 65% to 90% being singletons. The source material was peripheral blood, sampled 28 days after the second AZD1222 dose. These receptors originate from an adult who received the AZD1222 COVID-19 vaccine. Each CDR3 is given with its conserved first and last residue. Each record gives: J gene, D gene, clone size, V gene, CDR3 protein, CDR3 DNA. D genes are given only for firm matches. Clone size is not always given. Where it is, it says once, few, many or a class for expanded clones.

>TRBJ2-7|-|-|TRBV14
CASSPLDWAHEQYF
TGTGCCAGCAGCCCCCTGGACTGGGCACACGAGCAGTACTTC
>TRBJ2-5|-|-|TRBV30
CAWSVSGETQYF
TGTGCCTGGAGTGTATCAGGAGAGACCCAGTACTTC
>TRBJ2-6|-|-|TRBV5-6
CASIQNSGANVLTF
TGTGCCAGCATTCAGAACTCTGGGGCCAACGTCCTGACTTTC
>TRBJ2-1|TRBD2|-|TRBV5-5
CASSLWLADYNEQFF
TGTGCCAGCAGCTTGTGGCTAGCGGACTACAATGAGCAGTTCTTC
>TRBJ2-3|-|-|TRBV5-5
CASSPAVGTDTQYF
TGTGCCAGCAGCCCGGCAGTGGGCACAGATACGCAGTATTTT
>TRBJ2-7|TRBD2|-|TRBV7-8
CASSPPLRESTYEQYF
TGTGCCAGCAGCCCACCGCTGCGGGAGTCAACATACGAGCAGTACTTC
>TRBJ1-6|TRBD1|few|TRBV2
CASIEAGGNSPLHF
TGTGCCAGCATCGAGGCAGGGGGTAATTCACCCCTCCACTTT
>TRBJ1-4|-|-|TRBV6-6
CASSSPGRWGEKLFF
TGTGCCAGCAGTTCCCCTGGGAGGTGGGGTGAAAAACTGTTTTTT
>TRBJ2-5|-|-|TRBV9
CASSAQETQYF
TGTGCCAGCAGCGCACAGGAGACCCAGTACTTC
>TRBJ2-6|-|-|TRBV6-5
CASRGGGSGANVLTF
TGTGCCAGCAGGGGAGGGGGATCTGGGGCCAACGTCCTGACTTTC
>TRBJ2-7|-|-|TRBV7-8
CASSARLVSYEQYF
TGTGCCAGCAGCGCAAGACTCGTCTCCTACGAGCAGTACTTC
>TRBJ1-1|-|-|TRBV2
CASSARRGEAFF
TGTGCCAGCAGTGCCCGACGGGGCGAAGCTTTCTTT
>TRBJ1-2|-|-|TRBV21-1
CASSNNGGRKSYGYTF
TGTGCCAGCAGCAACAACGGTGGACGGAAGTCCTATGGCTACACCTTC
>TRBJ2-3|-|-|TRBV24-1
CATSDLGSVSTDTQYF
TGTGCCACCAGTGATTTGGGATCGGTTAGCACAGATACGCAGTATTTT
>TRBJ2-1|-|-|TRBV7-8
CASSFATLNEQFF
TGTGCCAGCAGCTTCGCAACCCTCAATGAGCAGTTCTTC
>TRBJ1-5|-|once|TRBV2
CASGLGGNQPQHF
TGTGCCAGCGGTCTTGGAGGGAATCAGCCCCAGCATTTT
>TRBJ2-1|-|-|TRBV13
CASSLDARALDEQFF
TGTGCCAGCAGCTTGGACGCCCGTGCTTTGGATGAGCAGTTCTTC
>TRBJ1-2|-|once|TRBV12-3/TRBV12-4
CASSLSGVRGYTF
TGTGCCAGCAGTTTAAGCGGGGTTCGGGGCTACACCTTC
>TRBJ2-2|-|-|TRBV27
CASSILQGTTGELFF
TGTGCCAGCAGTATCCTACAGGGAACCACCGGGGAGCTGTTTTTT
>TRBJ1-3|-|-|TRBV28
CASSSQGSGNTIYF
TGTGCCAGCAGTTCGCAGGGGTCTGGAAACACCATATATTTT
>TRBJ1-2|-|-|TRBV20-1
CSAPTPHGYTF
TGCAGTGCCCCCACGCCCCATGGCTACACCTTC
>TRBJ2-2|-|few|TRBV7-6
CASSPGTVGPGELFF
TGTGCCAGCAGCCCCGGGACTGTGGGCCCCGGGGAGCTGTTTTTT
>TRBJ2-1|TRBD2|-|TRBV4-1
CASSLGVLAGGNNEQFF
TGCGCCAGCAGTCTAGGTGTACTAGCGGGGGGCAACAATGAGCAGTTCTTC
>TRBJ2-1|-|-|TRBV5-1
CASSLAPPTPYNEQFF
TGCGCCAGCAGCTTGGCGCCTCCGACGCCCTACAATGAGCAGTTCTTC
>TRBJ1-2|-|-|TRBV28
CASSWGGNYGYTF
TGTGCCAGCAGTTGGGGGGGGAACTATGGCTACACCTTC
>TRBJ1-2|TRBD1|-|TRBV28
CASSFGQGPLIYTF
TGTGCCAGCAGTTTCGGACAGGGTCCTCTAATCTACACCTTC
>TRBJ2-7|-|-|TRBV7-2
CASSLVGTYEQYF
TGTGCCAGCAGCTTGGTCGGAACCTACGAGCAGTACTTC
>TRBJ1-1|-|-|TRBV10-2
CASIENTEAFF
TGCGCCAGCATAGAGAACACTGAAGCTTTCTTT
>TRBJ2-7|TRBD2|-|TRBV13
CASSPGLAGGPYEQYF
TGTGCCAGCAGCCCAGGACTAGCGGGAGGACCCTACGAGCAGTACTTC
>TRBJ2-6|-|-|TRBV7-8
CASSPRTGNGANVLTF
TGTGCCAGCAGCCCACGAACAGGGAATGGGGCCAACGTCCTGACTTTC
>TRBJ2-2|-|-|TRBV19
CASSIRGVAETGELFF
TGTGCCAGTAGTATCAGAGGGGTAGCGGAGACCGGGGAGCTGTTTTTT
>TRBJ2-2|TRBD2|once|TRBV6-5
CASRAAGENTGELFF
TGTGCCAGCAGGGCCGCGGGGGAGAACACCGGGGAGCTGTTTTTT
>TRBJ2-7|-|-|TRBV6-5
CASSYQEPRVGEQYF
TGTGCCAGCAGTTATCAGGAGCCCCGGGTCGGAGAGCAGTACTTC
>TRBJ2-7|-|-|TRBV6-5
CASFLQRGYEQYF
TGTGCCAGCTTTCTCCAGAGGGGCTACGAGCAGTACTTC
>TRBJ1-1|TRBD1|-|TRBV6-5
CASSFDQGVGNTEAFF
TGTGCCAGCAGTTTTGATCAGGGGGTTGGGAACACTGAAGCTTTCTTT
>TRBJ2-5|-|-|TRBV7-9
CASSLAQGRETQYF
TGTGCCAGCAGCTTAGCGCAGGGTCGGGAGACCCAGTACTTC
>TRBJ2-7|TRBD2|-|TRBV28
CASYSGTSGYEQYF
TGTGCCAGCTACTCCGGGACTAGCGGGTATGAGCAGTACTTC
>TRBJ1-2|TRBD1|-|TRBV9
CASSVDRGLYGYTF
TGTGCCAGCAGCGTAGACAGGGGACTGTATGGCTACACCTTC
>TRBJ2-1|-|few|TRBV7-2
CASSLRNSYNEQFF
TGTGCCAGCAGCTTAAGAAACTCCTACAATGAGCAGTTCTTC
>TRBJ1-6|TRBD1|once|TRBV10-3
CAISAFRRGGSYNSPLHF
TGTGCCATCAGTGCTTTCCGCAGGGGGGGATCCTATAATTCACCCCTCCACTTT
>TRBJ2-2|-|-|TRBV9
CASSVESRGALGELFF
TGTGCCAGCAGCGTAGAATCGAGGGGAGCACTCGGGGAGCTGTTTTTT
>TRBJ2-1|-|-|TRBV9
CASSALLGGVVNEQFF
TGTGCCAGCAGCGCCCTATTGGGGGGAGTGGTCAATGAGCAGTTCTTC
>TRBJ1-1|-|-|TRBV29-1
CSVSTQGGTEAFF
TGCAGCGTTAGTACACAGGGAGGGACTGAAGCTTTCTTT